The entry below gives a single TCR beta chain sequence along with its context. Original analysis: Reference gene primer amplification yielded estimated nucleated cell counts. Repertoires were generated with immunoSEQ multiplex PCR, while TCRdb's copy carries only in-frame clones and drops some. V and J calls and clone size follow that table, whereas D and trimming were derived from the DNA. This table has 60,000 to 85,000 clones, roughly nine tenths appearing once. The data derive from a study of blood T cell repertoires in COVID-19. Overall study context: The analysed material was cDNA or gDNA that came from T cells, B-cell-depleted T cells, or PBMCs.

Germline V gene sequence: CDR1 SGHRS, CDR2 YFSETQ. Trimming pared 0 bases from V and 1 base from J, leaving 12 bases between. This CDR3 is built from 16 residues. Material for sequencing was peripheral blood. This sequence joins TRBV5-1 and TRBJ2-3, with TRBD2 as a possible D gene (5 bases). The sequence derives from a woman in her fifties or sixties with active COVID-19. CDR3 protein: CASSLAGGLRTDTQYF. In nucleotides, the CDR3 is TGCGCCAGCAGCTTGGCCGGAGGACTCCGCACAGATACGCAGTATTTT.